Below, 12 T cell receptor beta chains from the same sample are listed, as sequenced in a study of T cells after yellow fever vaccination. TCRdb redid the calling of the 5' RACE reads with MiXCR, one entry per CDR3 protein. The profile shows more than 300,000 distinct CDR3 sequences, roughly 10% of them singletons. Sequences were derived from CD4+ T cells sorted from PBMCs, sampled 45 days after the yellow fever booster vaccination. The receptors stem from a young man who received the YFV17D yellow fever vaccine.

This clonotype has only a few counts. An end of the junction differs from the germline gene, which may be a read error. V usage is TRBV20-1 and J usage is TRBJ1-6, with D possibly matching TRBD1 (6 bases). The V gene's germline CDR1 is DFQATT and CDR2 SNEGSKA (reference sequence). CDR3 length equals 15 residues. The DNA of the CDR3 is TGCAGTGCCAGAGGGGGATTTTCCTATAATTCACCCCTCCACTTT. It translates to CSARGGFSYNSPLHF.

This clonotype was detected ten times or more. The rearrangement links TRBV7-2 to TRBJ1-2; 7 bases map to TRBD1. Germline CDR1 SGHTA, CDR2 FQGNSA. V shed 5 bases and J 8 bases; nucleotides not matched to a gene: 5. CDR3 length: 12 amino acids. The CDR3 loop reads CASSPPGGGYTF. For the CDR3, the DNA is TGTGCCAGCAGCCCCCCAGGGGGGGGCTACACCTTC.

In its sample, this clonotype was seen a few times. V and J are TRBV12-3 or TRBV12-4 and TRBJ2-7; no clear D gene. V lost 4 bases and J lost 7, with 14 bases in between. This CDR3 has 13 amino acids. The DNA for the CDR3 is TGTGCCAGCAGTTCGCGAGGTCATAGGGAGCAGTACTTC. It specifies CASSSRGHREQYF.

CDR3 DNA sequence: TGTGCCAGCAGTCCTCGGACAGGGATTAATTCACCCCTCCACTTT. Residues: CASSPRTGINSPLHF. The chain has TRBV27 and TRBJ1-6; TRBD1 matches at 8 bases. The V segment lost 5 bases and the J segment 6 bases; nucleotides outside the gene matches: 6. Germline CDR1 and CDR2: MNHEY and SMNVEV (reference sequence). This CDR3 region has 15 residues.

This clonotype was detected ten times or more. This chain uses TRBV2 with TRBJ2-1; D is ambiguous. The V end was cut by 6 bases, the J end by 3 bases, with 3 bases between. Germline V gene data show CDR1 as SNHLY and CDR2 as FYNNEI. The CDR3 length is 11 residues. The CDR3 sequence is CASRYYNEQFF. CDR3 nucleotide sequence: TGTGCCAGCAGATACTACAATGAGCAGTTCTTC.

This clonotype was seen many times. This rearrangement joins TRBV20-1 to TRBJ2-5; 7 bases agree with TRBD1. From germline, CDR1 is DFQATT and CDR2 SNEGSKA (reference sequence). The CDR3 totals 12 residues. The CDR3: CSPGTAQETQYF. The CDR3 DNA sequence: TGCAGCCCGGGGACAGCCCAAGAGACCCAGTACTTC.

This clonotype occurred many times. The rearrangement links TRBV5-6 to TRBJ2-3; D gene ambiguous. CDR1 and CDR2 (germline): SGHDT, YYEEEE. This CDR3 has 15 amino acids. Trimming cost V 3 bases and J 0 bases, with 11 bases left between them. Here the CDR3 DNA reads TGTGCCAGCAGCTATACGGTAGCTAGCACAGATACGCAGTATTTT. It is translated as CASSYTVASTDTQYF.

The rearrangement joins TRBV5-1 to TRBJ2-7, with 10 bases lining up with TRBD2. J lost 5 bases, V lost 0 bases, and 2 bases had no gene match. CDR3 length: 14 residues. The germline gives CDR1 SGHRS, CDR2 YFSETQ. CDR3 protein: CASSLGLAGDEQYF. The CDR3 nucleotides read TGCGCCAGCAGCTTGGGCCTAGCGGGGGACGAGCAGTACTTC.

This CDR3 is CSVEDLRRGSEAFF. The DNA of the CDR3 is TGCAGCGTTGAAGATCTCCGCAGGGGTTCTGAAGCTTTCTTT. V gene TRBV29-1 combines with J gene TRBJ1-1; possibly TRBD1 for D (6 bases). Germline V gene data show CDR1 as SQVTM and CDR2 as ANQGSEA. The CDR3 contains 14 residues. V gave up 0 bases and J gave up 6 bases, with 14 bases separating them.

Details on this clonotype: A junction boundary mismatches the germline segment, possibly from a read error. The chain carries TRBV7-7 and TRBJ2-3; TRBD2 aligns across 7 bases. Per the germline V gene, CDR1 is SSHAT and CDR2 is FNYEAQ (reference sequence). This CDR3 has 16 residues. The CDR3 loop is CASSLVSGGATDTQYF. CDR3 bases: TGTGCTAGCAGCTTAGTTTCGGGGGGTGCCACAGATACGCAGTATTTT.

This rearrangement joins TRBV6-2 or TRBV6-3 to TRBJ2-1; TRBD2 is a possible D gene (5 bases). Germline lookup yields CDR1 MNHEY and CDR2 SVGEGT. The CDR3 is 12 residues long. Trimming cost V 8 bases and J 15 bases, with 20 bases left between them. The CDR3 loop is CASSASSPGRFF. The CDR3 coding sequence is TGTGCCAGCTCCGCTAGCTCCCCAGGACGGTTCTTC.

The chain joins TRBV7-8 to TRBJ2-3; 8 bases match TRBD2. From germline, CDR1 is SGHVS and CDR2 FQNEAQ. Trimming at V came to 4 bases and at J to 2 bases, leaving 2 bases not matched to a gene. CDR3 length: 14 residues. The CDR3: CASSWRGVTDTQYF. The CDR3 DNA reads as TGTGCCAGCAGCTGGCGGGGGGTCACAGATACGCAGTATTTT.